A single sample gave rise to the 3 T cell receptor beta chains below, sequenced in a study of Graves' ophthalmopathy and Graves' hyperthyroidism. Amplification targeted the TCR beta CDR3 regions, with RNA transcripts as the source material. In the first round, RT-PCR was carried out with HTBI primers, and a multiplex PCR formed the second round. TCRdb reprocessed the multiplex PCR reads via MiXCR and lists one record per CDR3 protein. The sample holds about 660,000 distinct CDR3 sequences; just over 40% are singletons and the top ten take 3% to 4%. Sequencing was performed on peripheral blood. Every receptor here comes from an adult man with Graves' ophthalmopathy.

The table lists this clonotype with many counts. The gene calls are TRBV9 and TRBJ2-5; D is perhaps TRBD2 (6 bases). Trimming took 3 bases from V and 4 from J, leaving 16 bases between them. There are 15 residues in the CDR3. Germline CDR1 is SGDLS and CDR2 is YYNGEE. CDR3 protein: CASSGRDLRGETQYF. Written as DNA, the CDR3 is TGTGCCAGCAGCGGACGGGACTTGAGGGGAGAGACCCAGTACTTC.

The V gene is TRBV29-1, the J gene TRBJ1-2; no clear D. The germline V gene has CDR1 SQVTM and CDR2 ANQGSEA. This CDR3 has 11 residues. V shed 3 bases and J shed 4 bases, with 6 bases lying between them. Written as DNA, the CDR3 is TGCAGCGTTGAGGAGGTCTATGGCTACACCTTC. It translates to CSVEEVYGYTF.

J is TRBJ2-2 and V is TRBV25-1; 7 bases are a match to TRBD1. After removal of 3 bases from V and 1 base from J, the junction contained 17 bases not matched to a gene. This CDR3 contains 20 residues. Per the germline V gene, CDR1 is MGHDK and CDR2 is SYGVNS. The CDR3 coding sequence is TGTGCCAGCAGTGACCCCCGGACAGGATTAGTGGGATTGAACACCGGGGAGCTGTTTTTT. Translated: CASSDPRTGLVGLNTGELFF.